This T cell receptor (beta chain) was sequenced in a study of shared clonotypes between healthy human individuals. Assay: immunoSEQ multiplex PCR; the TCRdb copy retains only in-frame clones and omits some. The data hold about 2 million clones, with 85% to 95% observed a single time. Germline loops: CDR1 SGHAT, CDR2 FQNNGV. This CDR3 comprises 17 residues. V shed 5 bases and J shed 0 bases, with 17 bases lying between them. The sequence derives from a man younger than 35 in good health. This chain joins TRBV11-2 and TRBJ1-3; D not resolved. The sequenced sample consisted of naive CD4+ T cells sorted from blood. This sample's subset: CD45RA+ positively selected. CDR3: CASSQRANLNSGNTIYF. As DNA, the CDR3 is TGTGCCAGCAGCCAAAGGGCAAATCTAAACTCTGGAAACACCATATATTTT.